These 24 T cell receptor beta chains share one sample of origin, sequenced in a study of T-cell reconstitution after alpha-beta-depleted transplantation in children. Preparing the TCRbeta library involved the use of unique molecular identifiers. Via MiXCR, TCRdb re-called the PCR reads, giving one row per CDR3 protein. The sample has about 180,000 distinct CDR3 sequences, around 10% seen once; the top ten hold under 15%. The specimen comprised PBMCs, sampled before TCRalphabeta/CD19-depleted stem cell transplant. Receptor source: a boy aged 2 to 10 with acute myeloid leukemia, due to receive a stem cell transplant.

This clonotype was detected only a few times. This sequence joins TRBV19 and TRBJ2-1; TRBD1 agrees at 8 bases. The CDR3 runs to 19 residues. Germline CDR1 and CDR2: LNHDA and SQIVND (reference sequence). The V gene end was trimmed by 2 bases and the J gene end by 1 base; junction bases not matched to a gene: 13. This CDR3 reads CASSIYGSDRAVSYNEQFF. In DNA form, the CDR3 reads TGTGCCAGTAGTATATATGGGTCGGACAGGGCTGTTTCCTACAATGAGCAGTTCTTC.

This clonotype was counted at least ten times. This chain connects TRBV5-1 to TRBJ1-1; D gene unclear. Trimming cost V 4 bases and J 5 bases, with 21 bases left between them. The CDR3 extends over 16 amino acids. CDR1 and CDR2 (germline): SGHRS, YFSETQ. DNA for the CDR3: TGCGCCAGCAGCCCAATGGCGGGTACGGGTGTTACTGAAGCTTTCTTT. Amino acid sequence: CASSPMAGTGVTEAFF.

This clonotype came up many times. The chain combines TRBV5-5 with TRBJ2-7, with D possibly TRBD2 on 6 matching bases. CDR1 SGHKS and CDR2 YYEKEE come from the germline V gene (reference sequence). The CDR3 is 15 amino acids. V gave up 4 bases and J gave up 3 bases, with 17 bases separating them. CDR3 protein: CASSPRRDGGYEQYF. For the CDR3, the DNA is TGTGCCAGCAGCCCACGGAGGGATGGGGGCTACGAGCAGTACTTC.

In its sample, this clonotype was seen many times. This chain uses TRBV11-2 with TRBJ2-5; D unclear. Between the trimmed V and J ends, which lost 2 bases and 4 bases, there was a span of 8 bases. This CDR3 spans 13 amino acids. Looked up from germline, CDR1 is SGHAT and CDR2 is FQNNGV. The CDR3 is CASSLRRGETQYF. The CDR3 nucleotides read TGTGCCAGCAGCTTAAGAAGAGGAGAGACCCAGTACTTC.

This clonotype was picked up many times. V usage is TRBV7-8 and J usage is TRBJ1-3; D gene ambiguous. Germline CDR1 SGHVS, CDR2 FQNEAQ. The CDR3 consists of 13 residues. Deletions cut 1 base from V and 3 bases from J, with 4 bases between. The CDR3 sequence: CASSLGSGNTIYF. In DNA form, the CDR3 reads TGTGCCAGCAGCTTAGGGAGTGGAAACACCATATATTTT.

This clonotype was seen ten or more times. V and J are TRBV11-2 and TRBJ2-5; D may match TRBD1 or TRBD2 (5 bases each). The V and J ends lost 3 bases and 2 bases respectively, with 13 bases between them. This CDR3 has 15 amino acids. Germline assignment: CDR1 SGHAT and CDR2 FQNNGV. In nucleotides, the CDR3 is TGTGCCAGCAGCTTCCGGGGCAGGCGGCAAGAGACCCAGTACTTC. Translating gives CASSFRGRRQETQYF.

This clonotype occurred many times. The chain recombines TRBV5-1 with TRBJ2-3; maybe TRBD1 (6 bases). Germline V CDR1 and CDR2: SGHRS, YFSETQ. The CDR3 consists of 16 residues. V lost 0 bases, J lost 0 bases, and 11 bases lay in between. CDR3: CASSLAGQGSTDTQYF. The CDR3 nucleotides read TGCGCCAGCAGCTTGGCCGGGCAGGGGAGCACAGATACGCAGTATTTT.

In this sample, this clonotype turned up many times. The chain combines TRBV14 with TRBJ1-6; no clear D. Trimming removed 1 base at V and 7 bases at J, with 8 bases between. The CDR3 consists of 14 residues. The V gene's germline CDR1 is SGHDN and CDR2 FVKESK. The CDR3 coding sequence is TGTGCCAGCAGCCAAGCGTGGACGAATTCACCCCTCCACTTT. Its translation: CASSQAWTNSPLHF.

The chain has TRBV3-1 and TRBJ1-6, with TRBD1 as a possible D gene (6 bases). The CDR3 sequence is 18 residues long. V was cut by 6 bases and J by 6 bases, with 24 bases left in between. Germline loops: CDR1 LGHDT, CDR2 YNNKEL (reference sequence). As DNA, the CDR3 is TGTGCCAGCAGTCCCGGGACATGGTTTTCGTCTGGTAATTCACCCCTCCACTTT. Protein product: CASSPGTWFSSGNSPLHF.

Worth noting for this clonotype: A read error is possible here, since a much larger clone lies one base away. This sequence joins TRBV5-1 and TRBJ2-5; the match to TRBD2 covers 9 bases. The germline V gene has CDR1 SGHRS and CDR2 YFSETQ. The CDR3 covers 18 residues. Here the CDR3 DNA reads TGCGCCAGCAGCTTGCCCCCAGCGGGGGGTTCAGGGCAAGAGACCCAGTGCTTC. Translated: CASSLPPAGGSGQETQCF.

This clonotype was seen repeatedly, ten times or more. Written as DNA, the CDR3 is TGTGCCAGCGTGAGGTCGGGCGGGGAGACCCAGTACTTC. Its translation is CASVRSGGETQYF. The rearrangement links TRBV9 to TRBJ2-5; a possible D gene is TRBD2 (5 bases). V was cut by 7 bases and J by 5 bases, with 15 bases left in between. Germline CDR1 SGDLS, CDR2 YYNGEE. This CDR3 region has 13 residues.

At least ten counts were recorded for this clonotype. The chain links TRBV4-2 to TRBJ2-3; D gene unclear. Between the trimmed V and J ends, which lost 0 bases and 0 bases, there was a span of 7 bases. The CDR3 runs 15 residues. CDR1 LGHNA and CDR2 YNFKEQ come from the germline V gene. This CDR3 reads CASSQDLSSTDTQYF. As DNA, the CDR3 is TGTGCCAGCAGCCAAGATCTGAGTAGCACAGATACGCAGTATTTT.

This clonotype was picked up many times. The chain uses TRBV20-1 and TRBJ2-1, with 12 bases identical to TRBD2. Germline assignment: CDR1 DFQATT and CDR2 SNEGSKA (reference sequence). This CDR3 is built from 18 residues. Trimming took 1 base from V and 4 from J; bases not matched to a gene: 11. CDR3 nucleotide sequence: TGCAGTGCTAGAGCGTTCGCCACTAGCGGGGGGATATACAATGAGCAGTTCTTC. Translated, it gives CSARAFATSGGIYNEQFF.

This clonotype was detected many times. The chain employs TRBV4-2 and TRBJ1-6; 9 nucleotides agree with TRBD1. Germline loops: CDR1 LGHNA, CDR2 YNFKEQ. The CDR3 length is 15 residues. The V segment lost 0 bases and the J segment 9 bases; nucleotides outside the gene matches: 3. The CDR3 spells CASSQETGGSSPLHF. The CDR3 DNA follows: TGTGCCAGCAGCCAAGAGACAGGGGGATCTTCACCCCTCCACTTT.

This clonotype was recorded many times. This chain joins TRBV20-1 and TRBJ2-1; 7 nucleotides match TRBD1. The germline gives CDR1 DFQATT, CDR2 SNEGSKA (reference sequence). Losses at the gene ends were 6 bases for V and 2 bases for J; bases not matched to a gene: 7. The CDR3 sequence is 14 residues long. CDR3 DNA sequence: TGCAGTGCCAAGAGTGGGACAGCCTACAATGAGCAGTTCTTC. Its protein product is CSAKSGTAYNEQFF.

On this clonotype: A much larger clone lies one base from this, so it may be a read error. The chain joins TRBV12-3 or TRBV12-4 to TRBJ1-1; D is undetermined. The CDR3 consists of 13 residues. The CDR3 DNA reads TGTGCCAGCAGTTCCCATGGGGTCGCTGAAGCTTCCTTT. Its protein is CASSSHGVAEASF.

The sample holds many counts of this clonotype. The chain is built from TRBV10-3 and TRBJ1-5; D not resolved. The germline V gene has CDR1 ENHRY and CDR2 SYGVKD. This CDR3 region has 15 residues. The V end was cut by 4 bases, the J end by 3 bases, with 13 bases between. The CDR3 loop reads CAISGDPTSNQPQHF. Written as DNA, the CDR3 is TGTGCCATCAGTGGCGACCCAACGTCCAATCAGCCCCAGCATTTT.

This clonotype appeared many times. The chain links TRBV11-2 to TRBJ2-3; D is unresolved. Per germline, CDR1 SGHAT and CDR2 FQNNGV. Trimming took off 2 bases at V and 0 bases at J, with 9 bases between the two ends. The CDR3 spans 15 residues. CDR3 DNA sequence: TGTGCCAGCAGCTTAATGGACGGAAGCACAGATACGCAGTATTTT. Translating it yields CASSLMDGSTDTQYF.

This clonotype was counted many times. This chain joins TRBV5-5 and TRBJ2-7; the match to TRBD1 covers 9 bases. There are 15 residues in the CDR3. The V and J ends lost 0 bases and 1 base, in that order; junction bases with no gene match: 2. Germline V CDR1 and CDR2: SGHKS, YYEKEE (reference sequence). CDR3 in amino acids: CASSLGGQGSYEQYF. The CDR3, as DNA: TGTGCCAGCAGCTTGGGGGGACAGGGATCCTACGAGCAGTACTTC.

This clonotype was seen repeatedly, ten times or more. The chain combines TRBV28 with TRBJ2-2; perhaps TRBD1 as D (5 bases). This CDR3 contains 14 residues. The germline V gene encodes CDR1 MDHEN and CDR2 SYDVKM. Trimming took off 2 bases at V and 6 bases at J, with 10 bases between the two ends. The CDR3 protein is CASSLQGFSGELFF. The CDR3 DNA follows: TGTGCCAGCAGTTTACAGGGATTCTCCGGGGAGCTGTTTTTT.

Many counts were recorded for this clonotype. The chain carries TRBV7-3 and TRBJ2-1; D perhaps matches TRBD2 (6 bases). Germline CDR1 reads SGHTA; CDR2 reads FQGTGA. V lost 5 bases and J lost 0, with 11 bases in between. The CDR3 loop spans 15 amino acids. This chain's CDR3 is CASSLASSSYNEQFF. DNA for the CDR3: TGTGCCAGCAGCCTAGCGTCGAGCTCCTACAATGAGCAGTTCTTC.

This clonotype was recorded a few times. The chain uses TRBV11-2 and TRBJ1-1; D gene ambiguous. CDR1 is SGHAT and CDR2 is FQNNGV in the germline V gene. V was shortened by 3 bases and J by 4 bases, with 9 bases between the two germline ends. CDR3 length equals 13 residues. CDR3 sequence reads: CASSFGVGTEAFF. CDR3 sequence (DNA): TGTGCCAGCAGCTTTGGGGTTGGCACTGAAGCTTTCTTT.

This clonotype was seen many times. The chain has TRBV20-1 and TRBJ2-7, with D possibly TRBD1 on 5 matching bases. This CDR3 contains 11 residues. Germline V gene sequence: CDR1 DFQATT, CDR2 SNEGSKA (reference sequence). V gave up 3 bases and J gave up 7 bases, with 10 bases separating them. CDR3: CSARGLPEQYF. The DNA for the CDR3 is TGCAGTGCTAGGGGGCTACCGGAGCAGTACTTC.

This clonotype was seen repeatedly, ten times or more. The chain has TRBV20-1 and TRBJ2-3, with D perhaps matching TRBD1 (5 bases). The CDR3 extends over 15 amino acids. The V end lost 6 bases, the J end lost 3 bases, and 19 bases lay between the germline ends. Looked up from germline, CDR1 is DFQATT and CDR2 is SNEGSKA (reference sequence). The CDR3 DNA reads as TGCAGTGCGACCGGATTAGGGGCAGCGACAGATACGCAGTATTTT. This translates into CSATGLGAATDTQYF.